This T cell receptor (beta chain) was captured by sequencing in a study of T cells in Graves' hyperthyroidism and ophthalmopathy. Study conclusions and caveats: Among clonotypes expanded in thyroid above 0.001, most were also found in blood.

On this clonotype itself: The antigen is undetermined.

Amplification of TCR beta CDR3 regions used RNA as the template. Using the HTBI primer set, a first-round RT-PCR was run on the TCR CDR3. TCRdb redid the calling of the multiplex PCR reads with MiXCR, one entry per CDR3 protein. Of about 360,000 distinct CDR3 sequences in the sample, around 14% were seen once. Hyperthyroidism of Graves' type that showed no ophthalmopathy progression within 18 months was stable. Patients with uncontrolled infections, other autoimmune diseases, pregnancy or lactation were excluded. V lost 2 bases and J 8 bases, leaving 9 bases between the germline ends. The CDR3 has 13 amino acids. Germline V CDR1 and CDR2: ENHRY, SYGVKD.

The V and J genes are TRBV10-3 and TRBJ2-2, with D uncertain. Sequenced sample: blood. The clonotype comes from a young woman with Graves' hyperthyroidism. CDR3 sequence reads: CAISEVSEGELFF. The CDR3 nucleotides are TGTGCCATCAGTGAGGTATCGGAAGGGGAGCTGTTTTTT.